A selection of T cell receptor beta chains follows, all from one sample in a study of blood T cell repertoires in COVID-19. Libraries were prepared by immunoSEQ multiplex PCR; TCRdb keeps only in-frame clonotypes and omits some of them. There are more than 9,000 clones in the sample; about 89% occur only once, and about 22% lies in the top ten. Sequenced input: peripheral blood. The receptors shown here come from a woman in her sixties with active COVID-19. Each CDR3 is given with its conserved first and last residue. D genes are given only for firm matches. Part of the rows lack a size; the others show once, few, many or a class for expanded clones.

clone size	V gene	J gene	D gene	CDR3 DNA	CDR3 protein
.	TRBV3-1/TRBV3-2	TRBJ2-3	TRBD2	TGTGCCAGCAGCCCTCAAGCGGGGGGACTCACAGATACGCAGTATTTT	CASSPQAGGLTDTQYF
.	TRBV25-1	TRBJ2-2	TRBD2	TGTGCCAGCAGTATAGCGGGGGGGAGCACCGGGGAGCTGTTTTTT	CASSIAGGSTGELFF
.	TRBV29-1	TRBJ1-2	.	TGCAGCGTCACCGACAGGCGTGGGGGCTACACCTTC	CSVTDRRGGYTF
.	TRBV7-8	TRBJ1-2	.	TGTGCCAGCAGCTTAGCGGAGGCGGGTTGGTATGGCTACACCTTC	CASSLAEAGWYGYTF
few	TRBV6-5	TRBJ2-7	.	TGTGCCAGCGCCTTTCTGGCAGGGTCCTACGAGCAGTACTTC	CASAFLAGSYEQYF
.	TRBV5-1	TRBJ2-2	TRBD2	TGCGCCAGCAGCTGGACTAGCGCCGCGAACACCGGGGAGCTGTTTTTT	CASSWTSAANTGELFF
.	TRBV29-1	TRBJ1-4	TRBD1	TGCAGCGGTACGACAGGGCCTAATGAAAAACTGTTTTTT	CSGTTGPNEKLFF
.	TRBV27	TRBJ1-1	.	TGTGCCAGCAGAGCAGGCGCCATGAACACTGAAGCTTTCTTT	CASRAGAMNTEAFF
once	TRBV15	TRBJ2-3	.	TGTGCCACCAGCAGAGAGGATGGGAGCTTCCCCACAGATACGCAGTATTTT	CATSREDGSFPTDTQYF
.	TRBV6-2/TRBV6-3	TRBJ2-5	.	TGTGCCAGCAGTTCCTGGGGCAGGCAAGAGACCCAGTACTTC	CASSSWGRQETQYF
.	TRBV2	TRBJ2-7	TRBD2	TGTGCCAGCAGGTCCAGCGGGACTAGCGCTAACTACGAGCAGTACTTC	CASRSSGTSANYEQYF
.	TRBV7-9	TRBJ1-2	.	TGTGCCAGCAGCTCACCCGGTGCTAGGAACTATGGCTACACCTTC	CASSSPGARNYGYTF
few	TRBV30	TRBJ2-7	TRBD2	TGTGCCTCTACCGGACTAGCTAGCTACGAGCAGTACTTC	CASTGLASYEQYF
once	TRBV15	TRBJ1-5	TRBD1	TGTGCCACCAGCAGAGATACAGGGGAGCCCCAGCATTTT	CATSRDTGEPQHF
.	TRBV19	TRBJ2-7	TRBD1	TGTGCCAGTAGTATAATACAGGGGGCCTACGAGCAGTACTTC	CASSIIQGAYEQYF
.	TRBV5-5	TRBJ1-2	.	TGTGCCAGCAGCTTGGCAGCGGCAAGCTATGGCTACACCTTC	CASSLAAASYGYTF
.	TRBV6-5	TRBJ1-5	.	TGTGCCAGCAGTTACTCGACAGATCAGCCCCAGCATTTT	CASSYSTDQPQHF
.	TRBV10-3	TRBJ2-3	TRBD2	TGTGCCATCAGTCCCAATAGCGGGGGCCTTTCAGCAGATACGCAGTATTTT	CAISPNSGGLSADTQYF
.	TRBV18	TRBJ1-1	.	TGTGCCAGCTCACCACCGGGAGGGTCTGAAGCTTTCTTT	CASSPPGGSEAFF
.	TRBV9	TRBJ2-1	TRBD2	TGTGCCAGCAGCTCGGGACTAGCGGGGTTCAATGAGCAGTTCTTC	CASSSGLAGFNEQFF
.	TRBV7-6	TRBJ1-1	TRBD1	TGTGCCAGCAGCTTAGGGACAGGCAAATACACTGAAGCTTTCTTT	CASSLGTGKYTEAFF
.	TRBV12-3/TRBV12-4	TRBJ2-2	.	TGTGCCAGCACCAAAAACACCGGGGAGCTGTTTTTT	CASTKNTGELFF
.	TRBV7-9	TRBJ2-5	TRBD1	TGTGCCAGCACCGCCGGGACAGGGTTGCTTGAGACCCAGTACTTC	CASTAGTGLLETQYF
once	TRBV18	TRBJ2-7	.	TGTGCCAGCTCACCAAGGGAGGCGCGTAGTTACGAGCAGTACTTC	CASSPREARSYEQYF
.	TRBV7-9	TRBJ2-3	TRBD2	TGTGCCAGCAGCTTAGTGGCGGGAGCGGCAGATACGCAGTATTTT	CASSLVAGAADTQYF
medium-sized	TRBV7-9	TRBJ1-4	.	TGTGCCAGCAGCTTAGAGTTGGCGACAGACCTATACGAAAAACTGTTTTTT	CASSLELATDLYEKLFF
.	TRBV6-6	TRBJ1-6	.	TGTGCCAGCACCCGGCGGGAGACCTTCCGCTTTCTCACCCTCCACTTT	CASTRRETFRFLTLHF
.	TRBV6-5	TRBJ1-6	.	TGTGCCAGCAGCTATAACAGGGACTCACCCCTCCACTTT	CASSYNRDSPLHF
.	TRBV15	TRBJ2-3	.	TGTGCCACCAGCAGAGGGCCCGGGGTCACAGATACGCAGTATTTT	CATSRGPGVTDTQYF
.	TRBV2	TRBJ2-3	.	TGTGCCGGTGGGGACACCTACACAGATACGCAGTATTTT	CAGGDTYTDTQYF
.	TRBV6-1	TRBJ1-4	TRBD1	TGTGCCAGCAGTAACCCGGACAGGCTAGGGGAAAAACTGTTTTTT	CASSNPDRLGEKLFF
.	TRBV2	TRBJ2-7	TRBD2	TGTGCCAGCAGTCTAGGGACTAGCGGCACCTACGAGCAGTACTTC	CASSLGTSGTYEQYF
.	TRBV2	TRBJ1-1	.	TGTGCCAGCAGGTTAAGACTCTTTGAAGCTTTCTTT	CASRLRLFEAFF
once	TRBV4-1	TRBJ2-7	TRBD1	TGCGCCAGCAGCCAAGGGGGACAGGGGACCTACGAGCAGTACTTC	CASSQGGQGTYEQYF
.	TRBV28	TRBJ2-5	TRBD1	TGTGCCAGCAGTACAGGGGGCCGGCAAGAGACCCAGTACTTC	CASSTGGRQETQYF
few	TRBV27	TRBJ1-2	.	TGTGCCAGCAGTTTTGAGGGAAACTATGGCTACACCTTC	CASSFEGNYGYTF
.	TRBV27	TRBJ2-7	TRBD2	TGTGCCAGCGGAGCGGGAGCCGCCGCCGGGTACGAGCAGTACTTC	CASGAGAAAGYEQYF
.	TRBV10-3	TRBJ1-1	.	TGTGCCATCAGTGAGTCTGGGGGCTTGGTCACTGAAGCTTTCTTT	CAISESGGLVTEAFF
.	TRBV9	TRBJ1-1	TRBD1	TGTGCCAGCAGCGTAGGGGACAGGGGGCTTTATACTGAAGCTTTCTTT	CASSVGDRGLYTEAFF
.	TRBV5-4	TRBJ2-2	TRBD1	TGTGCCAGCAGCCTGGGACAGGGGTTGGATCTAGGGGAGCTGTTTTTT	CASSLGQGLDLGELFF
once	TRBV7-2	TRBJ1-2	.	TGTGCCAGCAGCTTAGGTGGGGGGTTTGGCTATGGCTACACCTTC	CASSLGGGFGYGYTF
.	TRBV11-3	TRBJ2-1	TRBD1	TGTGCCAGCAGCTTAGGACCGGGACAGTACAATGAGCAGTTCTTC	CASSLGPGQYNEQFF
.	TRBV5-4	TRBJ1-2	TRBD1	TGTGCCAGCAGCCATGGCGGGGACAGGAGTAACTATGGCTACACCTTC	CASSHGGDRSNYGYTF
.	TRBV5-1	TRBJ2-7	TRBD2	TGCGCCAGCAGCTTGTTCCCTACTACCGGGAGGCCCGAATACGAGCAGTACTTC	CASSLFPTTGRPEYEQYF
.	TRBV27	TRBJ1-2	TRBD1	TGTGCCAGCAGTTTAGGAGCAGGGGGCTCCTATGGCTACACCTTC	CASSLGAGGSYGYTF
.	TRBV4-1	TRBJ2-1	.	TGCGCCAGCAGATCCGGGCTAGCGACCTACAATGAGCAGTTCTTC	CASRSGLATYNEQFF
.	TRBV29-1	TRBJ1-2	TRBD1	TGCAGCGTCTACATTAGGACAGGGAGTGGCTACACCTTC	CSVYIRTGSGYTF
few	TRBV7-2	TRBJ2-3	TRBD2	TGTGCCAGCAGCTTATTTACTAGCGCGGATACGCAGTATTTT	CASSLFTSADTQYF
.	TRBV5-1	TRBJ2-2	.	TGCGCCAGCAGCCTCGGCAGGTCGAACACCGGGGAGCTGTTTTTT	CASSLGRSNTGELFF
.	TRBV19	TRBJ2-1	TRBD2	TGTGCCAGTATCGGACGGGAGGGCCTGAGCTCCTACAATGAGCAGTTCTTC	CASIGREGLSSYNEQFF
.	TRBV15	TRBJ2-7	.	TGTGCCACCAGGACCTCAGGCAGCTCCTACGAGCAGTACTTC	CATRTSGSSYEQYF
.	TRBV6-5	TRBJ1-2	.	TGTGCCAGCACCAACAACCTCTATGGCTACACCTTC	CASTNNLYGYTF
.	TRBV6-1	TRBJ1-1	.	TGTGCCAGCAGTGATTCTGGGGCCGGCCTTATGAACACTGAAGCTTTCTTT	CASSDSGAGLMNTEAFF
.	TRBV6-5	TRBJ1-2	TRBD1	TGTGCCAGCACCGAGGGGCAGGGGGCTCCTGGCTACACCTTC	CASTEGQGAPGYTF
.	TRBV7-9	TRBJ2-3	TRBD2	TGTGCCAGCAGCGGGTTAGCGGGAGAAGCGCAGTATTTT	CASSGLAGEAQYF
.	TRBV6-6	TRBJ1-1	.	TGTGCCAGCAGTTACGGACAAATTGAAGCTTTCTTT	CASSYGQIEAFF
.	TRBV6-5	TRBJ2-2	.	TGTGCCAGCAGTTACGAGGGCGGCACCGGGGAGCTGTTTTTT	CASSYEGGTGELFF
once	TRBV7-9	TRBJ1-4	TRBD1	TGTGCCAGCAGCCCAGGAGGGACAGGGGGCACAAGGGATGAAAAACTGTTTTTT	CASSPGGTGGTRDEKLFF
.	TRBV7-9	TRBJ2-4	.	TGTGCCAGCAGCTCCTATAGAACCAAAAACATTCAGTACTTC	CASSSYRTKNIQYF